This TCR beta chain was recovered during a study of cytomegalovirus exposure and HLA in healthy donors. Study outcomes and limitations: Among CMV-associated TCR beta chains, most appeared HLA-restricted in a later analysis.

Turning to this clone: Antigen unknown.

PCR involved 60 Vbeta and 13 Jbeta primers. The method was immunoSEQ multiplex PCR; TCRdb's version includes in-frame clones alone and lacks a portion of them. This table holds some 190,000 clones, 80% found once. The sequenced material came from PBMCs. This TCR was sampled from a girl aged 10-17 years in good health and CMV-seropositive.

CDR3 residues: CASSVDRGAGNTIYF. In nucleotides, the CDR3 is TGTGCCAGCAGTGTTGACAGGGGTGCTGGAAACACCATATATTTT. The chain recombines TRBV2 with TRBJ1-3, with 8 bases fitting TRBD1. The J segment lost 2 bases and the V segment lost 4 bases, leaving 4 bases of the junction unmatched. Germline values: CDR1 SNHLY, CDR2 FYNNEI. This CDR3 comprises 15 residues.